The TCR beta chain under discussion was sequenced for a study of blood T cell repertoires in COVID-19. This clone was observed once. This study enrolled people aged 18 to 89 from approximately 24 US geographic areas. Clones were sequenced by immunoSEQ multiplex PCR, and TCRdb holds only the in-frame ones, with some missing. The sample consists of 150,000 to 200,000 clones, 75% to 90% of them appearing once. The CDR3 length is 13 residues. V lost 2 bases to trimming and J lost 5 bases, with 7 bases between them. Germline V gives CDR1 SGHAT, CDR2 FQNNGV. The chain has TRBV11-2 and TRBJ1-5; weak D call: TRBD1 (6 bases). The material sequenced was PBMCs or T cells enriched from blood (not recorded which). The receptor was isolated from a woman aged 60-70 years who had recovered from COVID-19. CDR3 sequence reads: CASSLSGDQPQHF. DNA for the CDR3: TGTGCCAGCAGCTTATCAGGGGATCAGCCCCAGCATTTT.